The clone carrying this TCR beta chain was observed at least ten times. Its antigen is as yet unknown. The data are from a study of response to subunit inactivated influenza vaccine. The V gene's germline CDR1 is SGHKS and CDR2 YYEKEE (reference sequence). Between the trimmed V and J ends, which lost 1 base and 6 bases, there was a span of 14 bases. CDR3 length: 15 residues. Using its own MiXCR run on the RT-PCR reads, TCRdb lists one record per CDR3 protein. The sample has 200,000 to 250,000 distinct CDR3 sequences, 9.5% to 15% seen once. Findings and limits, study-wide: Researchers suggested that each seasonal influenza vaccination recruits few new T cells.

This TCR derives from a man between 50 and 59 years old who received an inactivated influenza vaccine. The sample consisted of non-naive T cells sorted from PBMCs, taken 14 days before vaccination. The V call is TRBV5-5, the J call TRBJ1-5; perhaps TRBD1 as D (5 bases). CDR3 sequence (DNA): TGTGCCAGCAGCTTGTATATGGGGGTCGGTCAGCCCCAGCATTTT. As protein: CASSLYMGVGQPQHF.